The rows below give T cell receptor beta chains drawn from one sample of a study of blood T cell repertoires in COVID-19. Profiling relied on immunoSEQ multiplex PCR, and the TCRdb table lists in-frame clones only, not all of them. The sample carries 250,000 to 350,000 clones, 70% to 90% recorded once. Material for sequencing was PBMCs or T cells enriched from blood (not recorded which). The receptors were sampled from a woman aged 25 to 39 who had recovered from COVID-19. CDR3s include the opening cysteine and the closing phenylalanine or tryptophan. Fields, in order: clone size, J gene, D gene, V gene, CDR3 DNA, CDR3 protein. D genes are given only for firm matches. Only part of the rows carry a size: once, few, many, or a class if the clone is expanded.

>once|TRBJ1-1|-|TRBV3-1/TRBV3-2
TGTGCCAGCAGCCAAGGGTCCAGGGGCACTGAAGCTTTCTTT
CASSQGSRGTEAFF
>-|TRBJ2-5|-|TRBV9
TGTGCCAGCAGCGCTAGAGCCAGACTCCCAATAGAGACCCAGTACTTC
CASSARARLPIETQYF
>-|TRBJ1-1|-|TRBV9
TGTGCCAGCAGCGTAGGACAGGAAACTGAAGCTTTCTTT
CASSVGQETEAFF
>-|TRBJ1-6|-|TRBV19
TGTGCCAGTAGTTTATCCAGGGCAGGGGATTCACCCCTCCACTTT
CASSLSRAGDSPLHF
>few|TRBJ1-1|TRBD1|TRBV5-6
TGTGCCAGCAGCCCCAGACAGGGGGGCACTGAAGCTTTCTTT
CASSPRQGGTEAFF
>-|TRBJ1-5|-|TRBV6-5
TGTGCCAGCAGTCGAACGGGACACAACAATCAGCCCCAGCATTTT
CASSRTGHNNQPQHF
>-|TRBJ1-5|-|TRBV2
TGTGCCAGCAGTGACGAAAAGGGGAATCAGCCCCAGCATTTT
CASSDEKGNQPQHF
>-|TRBJ2-7|-|TRBV5-1
TGCGCCAGCAGCTTGTTTATGCGGGCGGAAGACTACGAGCAGTACTTC
CASSLFMRAEDYEQYF
>-|TRBJ1-4|-|TRBV6-5
TGTGCCAGCAAAGGCGGCACAACTAATGAAAAACTGTTTTTT
CASKGGTTNEKLFF
>-|TRBJ1-3|-|TRBV28
TGTGCCAGCAGTTTATATGGAGCTGGAAACACCATATATTTT
CASSLYGAGNTIYF
>once|TRBJ1-1|TRBD1|TRBV7-2
TGTGCCAGCAGCTCCTGGACAGGGTACGACACTGAAGCTTTCTTT
CASSSWTGYDTEAFF
>-|TRBJ1-1|-|TRBV15
TGTGCCACCAGCCGAGGCAAGGAGGGGGAAGCTTTCTTT
CATSRGKEGEAFF
>-|TRBJ1-5|-|TRBV19
TGTGCCAGTAAGGAGAATAGCAATCAGCCCCAGCATTTT
CASKENSNQPQHF
>-|TRBJ1-1|-|TRBV11-2
TGTGCCAGCAGCTTAGGAGACACTGAAGCTTTCTTT
CASSLGDTEAFF
>-|TRBJ1-1|-|TRBV28
TGTGCCAGCAGTTTGCCCGGTAGTACTGAAGCTTTCTTT
CASSLPGSTEAFF
>-|TRBJ1-2|TRBD1|TRBV29-1
TGCAGCGTTGAGGGACAGAACTTCAAGGACTATGGCTACACCTTC
CSVEGQNFKDYGYTF
>few|TRBJ1-4|-|TRBV5-1
TGCGCCAGCAGCTTGGCAGGGGCTAATGAAAAACTGTTTTTT
CASSLAGANEKLFF